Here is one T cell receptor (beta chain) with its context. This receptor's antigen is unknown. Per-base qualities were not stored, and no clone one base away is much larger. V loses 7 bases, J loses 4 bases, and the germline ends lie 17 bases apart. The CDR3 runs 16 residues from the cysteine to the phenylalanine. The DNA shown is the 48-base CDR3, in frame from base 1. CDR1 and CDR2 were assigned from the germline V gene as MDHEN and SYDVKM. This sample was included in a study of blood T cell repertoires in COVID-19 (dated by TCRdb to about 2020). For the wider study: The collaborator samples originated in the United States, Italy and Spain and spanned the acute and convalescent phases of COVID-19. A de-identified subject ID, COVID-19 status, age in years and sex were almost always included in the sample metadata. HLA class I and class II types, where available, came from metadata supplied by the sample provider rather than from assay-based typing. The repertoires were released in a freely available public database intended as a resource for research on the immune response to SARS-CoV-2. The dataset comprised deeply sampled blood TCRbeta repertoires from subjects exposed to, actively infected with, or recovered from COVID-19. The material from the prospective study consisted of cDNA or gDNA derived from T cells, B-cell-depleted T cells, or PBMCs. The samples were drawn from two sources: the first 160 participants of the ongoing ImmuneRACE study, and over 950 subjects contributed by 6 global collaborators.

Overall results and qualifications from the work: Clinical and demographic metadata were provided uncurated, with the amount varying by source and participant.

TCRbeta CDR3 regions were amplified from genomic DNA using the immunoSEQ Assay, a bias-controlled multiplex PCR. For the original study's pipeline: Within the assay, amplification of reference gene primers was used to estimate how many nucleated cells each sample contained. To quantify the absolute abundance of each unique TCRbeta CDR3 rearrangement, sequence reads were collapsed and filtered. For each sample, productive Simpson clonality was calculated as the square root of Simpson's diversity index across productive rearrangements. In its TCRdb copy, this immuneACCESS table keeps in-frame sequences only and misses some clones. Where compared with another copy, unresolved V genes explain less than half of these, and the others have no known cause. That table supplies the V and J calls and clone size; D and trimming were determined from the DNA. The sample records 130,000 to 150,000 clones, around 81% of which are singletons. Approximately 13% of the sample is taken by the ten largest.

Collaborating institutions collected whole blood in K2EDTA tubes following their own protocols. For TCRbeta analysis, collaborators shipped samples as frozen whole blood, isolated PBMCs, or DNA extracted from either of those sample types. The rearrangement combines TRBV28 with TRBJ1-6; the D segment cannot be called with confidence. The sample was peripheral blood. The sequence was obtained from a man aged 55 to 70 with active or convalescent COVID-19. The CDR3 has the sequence CASTTVRGSYNSPLHF. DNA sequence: TGTGCCAGCACGACGGTGCGAGGGTCGTATAATTCACCCCTCCACTTT.